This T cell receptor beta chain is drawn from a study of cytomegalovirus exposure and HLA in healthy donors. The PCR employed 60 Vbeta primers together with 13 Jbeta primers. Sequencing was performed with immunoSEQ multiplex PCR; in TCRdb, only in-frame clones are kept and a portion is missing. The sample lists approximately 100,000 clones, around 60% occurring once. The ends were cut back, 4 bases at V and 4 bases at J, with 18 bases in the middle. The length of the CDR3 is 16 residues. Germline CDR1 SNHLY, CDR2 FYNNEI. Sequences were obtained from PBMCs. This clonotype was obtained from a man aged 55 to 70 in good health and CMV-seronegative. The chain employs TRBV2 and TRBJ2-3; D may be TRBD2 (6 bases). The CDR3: CASSGSGLSFSDTQYF. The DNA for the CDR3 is TGTGCCAGCAGTGGGAGCGGACTAAGTTTCTCAGATACGCAGTATTTT.